This T cell receptor beta chain was captured in a study of cytomegalovirus exposure and HLA in healthy donors. Germline lookup yields CDR1 SGHRS and CDR2 YFSETQ. With V trimmed by 4 bases and J by 3 bases, 7 bases remained unmatched. CDR3 size: 15 residues. Overall study results and limits: About 87% or about 30% of the time was how often most TCR beta V segments were productive, according to an earlier analysis. Follow-up analysis seemed to connect common viral pathogens with several of the most significant clusters identified.

This PCR relied on a set of 60 Vbeta primers and 13 Jbeta primers. TCRdb keeps only in-frame clones here, not all; method: immunoSEQ multiplex PCR. The sample records 140,000 to 150,000 clones, 75% to 90% being singletons. A note on this clone: The antigen is unknown.

V usage is TRBV5-1 and J usage is TRBJ2-3; 8 bases match TRBD2. The receptor's source is a woman in her 30s in good health and CMV-seronegative. Sequenced input: PBMCs. The CDR3 region is CASSVRPGGTDTQYF. In DNA, the CDR3 is TGCGCCAGCAGCGTGAGGCCGGGAGGGACAGATACGCAGTATTTT.